This TCR beta chain was sequenced in a study of T-cell reconstitution after alpha-beta-depleted transplantation in children. Preparation of the TCRbeta library was carried out with unique molecular identifiers. TCRdb re-analysed the PCR reads in MiXCR, keeping a single row per CDR3 protein. The sample includes around 500,000 distinct CDR3 sequences, about 12% of them seen just once. The specimen comprised PBMCs from the stem cell graft donor, sampled from the stem cell graft. The TCR originated in a human donor who donated a stem cell graft to a child with combined immunodeficiency.

The CDR3 sequence is CASSLGLPYNEQFF. In DNA form, the CDR3 reads TGTGCCAGCAGCCTTGGACTACCCTACAATGAGCAGTTCTTC. This chain joins TRBV7-9 and TRBJ2-1, with D possibly matching TRBD2 (6 bases). CDR1 and CDR2 from the germline V gene are SEHNR and FQNEAQ (reference sequence). This CDR3 has 14 residues. V was pared by 5 bases and J by 2 bases, with 10 bases between.